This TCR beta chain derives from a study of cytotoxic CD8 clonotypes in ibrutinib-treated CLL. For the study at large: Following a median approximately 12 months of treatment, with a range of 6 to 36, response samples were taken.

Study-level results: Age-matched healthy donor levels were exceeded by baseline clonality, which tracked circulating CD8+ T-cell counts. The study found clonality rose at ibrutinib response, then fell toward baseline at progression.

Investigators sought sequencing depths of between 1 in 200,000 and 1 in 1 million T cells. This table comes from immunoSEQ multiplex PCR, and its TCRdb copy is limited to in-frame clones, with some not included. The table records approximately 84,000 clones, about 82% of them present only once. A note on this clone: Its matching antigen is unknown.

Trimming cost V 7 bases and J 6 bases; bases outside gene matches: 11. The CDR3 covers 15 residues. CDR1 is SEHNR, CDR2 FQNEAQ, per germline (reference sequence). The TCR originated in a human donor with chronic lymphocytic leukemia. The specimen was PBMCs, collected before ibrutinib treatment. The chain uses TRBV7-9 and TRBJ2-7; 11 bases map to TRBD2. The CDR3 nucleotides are TGTGCCAGCACCCTTATCACTAGCGGGAGTCGCGAGCAGTACTTC. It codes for CASTLITSGSREQYF. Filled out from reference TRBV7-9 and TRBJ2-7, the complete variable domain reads DTGVSQNPRHKITKRGQNVTFRCDPISEHNRLYWYRQTLGQGPEFLTYFQNEAQLEKSRLLSDRFSAERPKGSFSTLEIQRTEQGDSAMYLCASTLITSGSREQYFGPGTRLTVT.